This passage covers 4 T cell receptor beta chains from one sample sequenced in a study of vaccination effects on CD4 cells after COVID-19. No cognate antigen is known for these TCRs. Following culture for about ten days, CD4+ T cells were isolated. Produced via immunoSEQ multiplex PCR; TCRdb's table is partial and in-frame only. This sample yields about 38,000 clones, of which roughly 82% are seen a single time; about 2.8% belongs to the top ten. The sequencing here drew on CD4+ T cells from PBMCs cultured without peptide, taken before COVID-19 vaccination. These TCRs come from a human donor who received a COVID-19 vaccine.

The chain carries TRBV5-1 and TRBJ2-3; D is undetermined. Germline V gene lookup returns CDR1 SGHRS and CDR2 YFSETQ. Trimming pared 2 bases from V and 2 bases from J, leaving 9 bases between. The CDR3 spans 14 residues. CDR3 amino acids: CASSFGPSTDTQYF. CDR3 nucleotide sequence: TGCGCCAGCAGCTTTGGACCGTCCACAGATACGCAGTATTTT. Full variable domain (remainder filled in from reference TRBV5-1 and TRBJ2-3): KAGVTQTPRYLIKTRGQQVTLSCSPISGHRSVSWYQQTPGQGLQFLFEYFSETQRNKGNFPGRFSGRQFSNSRSEMNVSTLELGDSALYLCASSFGPSTDTQYFGPGTRLTVL.

V is TRBV7-8 and J is TRBJ2-3; D is undetermined. CDR3 size: 12 residues. Germline assignment: CDR1 SGHVS and CDR2 FQNEAQ. Trimming pared 4 bases from V and 3 bases from J, leaving 5 bases between. The CDR3 spells CASSSQTDTQYF. The CDR3 nucleotides read TGTGCCAGCAGCTCTCAGACAGATACGCAGTATTTT. Together with reference TRBV7-8 and TRBJ2-3, the CDR3 gives the full variable domain: GAGVSQSPRYKVAKRGQDVALRCDPISGHVSLFWYQQALGQGPEFLTYFQNEAQLDKSGLPSDRFFAERPEGSVSTLKIQRTQQEDSAVYLCASSSQTDTQYFGPGTRLTVL.

The chain has TRBV4-3 and TRBJ2-2, with 9 nucleotides matching TRBD2. Germline loops: CDR1 LGHNA, CDR2 YSLEER. V shed 4 bases and J 1 base; nucleotides not matched to a gene: 4. CDR3 length: 16 residues. CDR3: CASSPHSGGNTGELFF. The CDR3, as DNA: TGCGCCAGCAGCCCTCATAGCGGGGGGAACACCGGGGAGCTGTTTTTT.

Of note for this clone: In this CDR3 the conserved last residue, phenylalanine or tryptophan, is missing, so a read error is likely. Because the CDR3's place on the DNA is in doubt, the DNA is left out and the CDR3 is given as listed by TCRdb. The rearrangement uses TRBV18 and TRBJ1-5; whether TRBD1, the table's D call, matches the DNA was not checked. The CDR3 has 9 amino acids, counting both end residues. Germline loops: CDR1 KGHSH, CDR2 LQKENI. The CDR3 loop is CASSPTGLV.